This entry describes one T cell receptor (beta chain). Its matching antigen is unknown. Assay used: immunoSEQ multiplex PCR; TCRdb lists only in-frame clones, some missing. The profile covers 85,000 to 130,000 clones, with roughly 90% appearing a single time and less than 6% taken by the ten largest. The data originate from a study of T cell responses to AZD1222 COVID-19 vaccine. The study, taken as a whole, reports: Among the donors, most were white British and more were female, and clonal diversity was possibly underestimated. Distributed over spike, vaccine-associated CD4 TCRs predominated at 160-218 and 743-854. Unmutated variant regions are reportedly targeted by nearly half of spike-specific TCRs. Spike-specific TCR depth and breadth grew after two AZD1222 doses.

CDR1 LNHDA and CDR2 SQIVND come from the germline V gene (reference sequence). CDR3 length equals 14 residues. The ends were cut back, 5 bases at V and 4 bases at J, with 14 bases in the middle. Specimen: peripheral blood, collected on day 0 of AZD1222 vaccination. The chain is built from TRBV19 and TRBJ1-1; a weak D match, TRBD1 (5 bases). The sequence was collected from an adult in good health. CDR3 sequence (DNA): TGTGCCAGTAGTGCCAACAGGTTTAGCACTGAAGCTTTCTTT. Protein product: CASSANRFSTEAFF.